The source of this TCR beta chain is a study of blood T cells in healthy people across ages. Findings of the study overall: Long-lived donors carried more naive CD4+ cells and greater diversity than aged donors. Not knowing donor CMV status may have confounded expanded clonotype changes.

As for this clonotype: Its antigen remains unknown.

Between the trimmed V and J ends, which lost 4 bases and 7 bases, there was a span of 14 bases. The CDR3 totals 13 residues. CDR1 and CDR2 from the germline V gene are SGHDT and YYEEEE. A J-beta primer mix and a sample-barcoded 5' primer were used in a second PCR of roughly 6 to 12 cycles. TCRdb re-derived calls from the 5' RACE reads in MiXCR, one entry per CDR3 protein. The sample lists about 1.6 million distinct CDR3 sequences; almost 35% were seen once. Sequenced: blood. This chain connects TRBV5-6 to TRBJ1-2; a possible D gene is TRBD1 (6 bases). The origin of this receptor is a woman in her twenties or thirties in good health. CDR3 loop: CASSVSGASGYTF. The DNA for the CDR3 is TGTGCCAGCAGCGTGTCGGGGGCTTCTGGCTACACCTTC.